The clone carrying this T cell receptor (beta chain) was counted ten times or more. No antigen is known for it. This record comes from a study of T cells after yellow fever vaccination. Regarding the study as a whole: Although most clonotypes did not, a small share appeared in both CD4 and CD8 compartments. Booster sampling recovered most clones from primary vaccination (96% CD4, just over 85% CD8).

A single record per CDR3 protein comes from TCRdb applying MiXCR to the 5' RACE reads. In the table there are 250,000 to 300,000 distinct CDR3 sequences, 5.2% of which are singletons. Trimming removed 7 bases from V and 1 base from J, with 13 bases in between. The CDR3 length is 14 residues. This clonotype originated in a young man who received the YFV17D yellow fever vaccine. Sequences were derived from CD4+ T cells sorted from PBMCs, sampled on the day of the yellow fever booster vaccination. The chain has TRBV12-3 or TRBV12-4 and TRBJ2-5, with D possibly being TRBD1 or TRBD2 (5 bases each). CDR3 nucleotides: TGTGCCAGCACCCCGAGGGGTTTCCAAGAGACCCAGTACTTC. Translated, it gives CASTPRGFQETQYF.